This T cell receptor beta chain was sequenced during a study of cytotoxic CD8 clonotypes in ibrutinib-treated CLL. Notes on this clone: As yet, its antigen is unknown.

Study-level findings and limits: The clonality went up when patients responded to ibrutinib and dropped back toward baseline at progression.

Clones were read by immunoSEQ multiplex PCR, and TCRdb kept only the in-frame ones, dropping some. This sample has approximately 320,000 clones; 67% occur once, and the top ten carry 5% to 6.5%. Frozen-stored PBMCs produced approximately 2 micrograms of genomic DNA for TCR beta libraries. Germline-derived CDR1 and CDR2 are SGHTA and FQGTGA. CDR3 length: 15 amino acids. V lost 6 bases and J 6 bases, leaving 19 bases between the germline ends. The TCR was taken from a human donor with chronic lymphocytic leukemia. This specimen was PBMCs, taken after 36 months of ibrutinib treatment. The chain employs TRBV7-3 and TRBJ2-3; TRBD1 or TRBD2 may be the D gene (5 bases each). The CDR3 sequence is CASRHSGGRVDTQYF. DNA of the CDR3: TGTGCCAGCAGGCATTCTGGGGGTAGGGTCGATACGCAGTATTTT.